The rows below give T cell receptor beta chains drawn from one sample of a study of response to subunit inactivated influenza vaccine. TCRdb re-called the RT-PCR reads through MiXCR, storing one row per CDR3 protein. The sample holds about 300,000 distinct CDR3 sequences, 21% seen once. The material was PBMCs from blood, obtained approximately 20 months after vaccination. The source is a man aged 50-75 years who received an inactivated influenza vaccine. CDR3s include the opening cysteine and the closing phenylalanine or tryptophan. The order of the fields is clone size, J gene, V gene, D gene, CDR3 protein, CDR3 DNA. A D gene is named only where the DNA matches it firmly. Some rows mark clone size as missing; the rest say once, few, many or name a class of expanded clone.

NA TRBJ2-7 TRBV28 TRBD1 CASSLFLRTGSSYEQYF TGTGCCAGCAGTTTATTTTTACGGACAGGTTCCTCCTACGAGCAGTACTTC
NA TRBJ2-4 TRBV9 TRBD1 CASSVGGQGIDRTKNIQYF TGTGCCAGCAGCGTTGGGGGACAGGGAATTGATCGAACCAAAAACATTCAGTACTTC
NA TRBJ1-1 TRBV6-5 NA CASITRAGALNTEAFF TGTGCCAGCATCACTCGGGCCGGGGCTTTGAACACTGAAGCTTTCTTT
NA TRBJ1-1 TRBV29-1 NA CSVGSWGTEAFF TGCAGCGTTGGTTCTTGGGGCACTGAAGCTTTCTTT
few TRBJ2-5 TRBV11-2 TRBD1 CASSLNTGGFQETQYF TGTGCCAGCAGCTTAAATACAGGGGGTTTCCAAGAGACCCAGTACTTC
NA TRBJ2-7 TRBV12-3/TRBV12-4 NA CASSLATDYEQYF TGTGCCAGCAGTTTGGCGACTGACTACGAGCAGTACTTC
NA TRBJ1-6 TRBV18 TRBD1 CASSPGSGGNNSPLHF TGTGCCAGCTCACCGGGATCAGGGGGCAATAATTCACCCCTCCACTTT
NA TRBJ1-5 TRBV19 NA CASSITGRGGNQPQHF TGTGCCAGTAGTATAACAGGAAGGGGGGGCAATCAGCCCCAGCATTTT
many TRBJ1-6 TRBV4-3 NA CASSQGMDSPLHF TGCGCCAGCAGCCAAGGGATGGATTCACCCCTCCACTTT
few TRBJ1-2 TRBV6-1 NA CASTKGLGFGGYTF TGTGCCAGCACCAAGGGACTCGGTTTCGGAGGCTACACCTTC
once TRBJ2-3 TRBV15 NA CATSRETPPDTQYF TGTGCCACCAGCAGAGAAACGCCCCCAGATACGCAGTATTTT
many TRBJ1-1 TRBV3-1 NA CASSPRGGVNTEAFF TGTGCCAGCAGCCCGCGGGGTGGAGTGAACACTGAAGCTTTCTTT
NA TRBJ2-7 TRBV6-5 NA CASSYFGDHEQYF TGTGCCAGCAGTTACTTTGGTGACCACGAGCAGTACTTC
many TRBJ2-1 TRBV29-1 TRBD2 CSAPTSGSSYNEQFF TGCAGCGCTCCGACTAGCGGGAGCTCCTACAATGAGCAGTTCTTC
NA TRBJ1-2 TRBV30 NA CAWTAGAGYGYTF TGTGCCTGGACTGCGGGGGCGGGCTATGGCTACACCTTC
NA TRBJ2-7 TRBV4-3 TRBD1 CASSQVYQGAAYEQYF TGCGCCAGCAGCCAAGTGTACCAGGGGGCGGCCTACGAGCAGTACTTC
few TRBJ2-7 TRBV6-5 NA CASSYQPPYEQYF TGTGCCAGCAGTTACCAGCCACCCTACGAGCAGTACTTC
NA TRBJ2-6 TRBV29-1 TRBD1 CSVQGAGSGANVLTF TGCAGCGTTCAGGGGGCTGGCTCTGGGGCCAACGTCCTGACTTTC
few TRBJ2-1 TRBV29-1 NA CSVRRATYNEQFF TGCAGCGTCCGGAGGGCCACCTACAATGAGCAGTTCTTC
NA TRBJ1-2 TRBV10-3 NA CAISRGQTYGYTF TGTGCCATCAGTCGGGGACAAACCTATGGCTACACCTTC
NA TRBJ2-5 TRBV3-1 TRBD2 CASSNKGAGDQETQYF TGTGCCAGCAGCAACAAGGGAGCGGGGGACCAAGAGACCCAGTACTTC
NA TRBJ1-5 TRBV20-1 NA CSASRNNQPQHF TGCAGTGCTAGCAGAAACAATCAGCCCCAGCATTTT
many TRBJ1-1 TRBV10-3 TRBD1 CAIRTGPTQKKNTEAFF TGTGCCATCAGGACAGGGCCAACCCAAAAAAAGAACACTGAAGCTTTCTTT